A single sample gave rise to the 16 T cell receptor beta chains below, sequenced in a study of blood T cell repertoires in COVID-19. Data came from immunoSEQ multiplex PCR; TCRdb stores just in-frame clones and leaves some out. The table has approximately 300,000 clones, more than 90% seen once. Sequencing was carried out using PBMCs or T cells enriched from blood (not recorded which). The origin of the receptors is a man between 60 and 75 years old who had recovered from COVID-19.

The count of this clone is one. V is TRBV7-9 and J is TRBJ2-3; TRBD1 might be the D (6 bases). Per the germline V gene, CDR1 is SEHNR and CDR2 is FQNEAQ (reference sequence). Trimming took off 8 bases at V and 3 bases at J, with 15 bases between the two ends. This CDR3 contains 14 residues. CDR3 bases: TGTGCCAGCGGGCAGGGGCGGCCAACAGATACGCAGTATTTT. Residues: CASGQGRPTDTQYF.

The rearrangement joins TRBV18 to TRBJ2-6; 9 bases match TRBD1. V dropped 2 bases and J dropped 3; count of bases not matched to a gene: 2. CDR1 KGHSH and CDR2 LQKENI come from the germline V gene. This CDR3 is built from 16 residues. The DNA for the CDR3 is TGTGCCAGCTCACCAGGGACAGGGCATGGGGCCAACGTCCTGACTTTC. This translates into CASSPGTGHGANVLTF.

This chain joins TRBV4-2 and TRBJ1-4; 12 nucleotides agree with TRBD1. The J segment lost 0 bases and the V segment lost 3 bases, leaving 8 bases of the junction unmatched. Germline CDR1 reads LGHNA; CDR2 reads YNFKEQ. The CDR3 is 19 residues long. The CDR3 nucleotides are TGTGCCAGCAGCCAGGGACAGGGGGCGGCGGTTGCAACTAATGAAAAACTGTTTTTT. Translation: CASSQGQGAAVATNEKLFF.

The rearrangement links TRBV19 to TRBJ2-7; D not resolved. CDR1 and CDR2 from the germline V gene are LNHDA and SQIVND (reference sequence). This CDR3 has 13 amino acids. V shed 2 bases and J shed 5 bases, with 10 bases lying between them. The CDR3 loop is CASSIISFNEQYF. The CDR3 DNA reads TGTGCCAGTAGTATAATCAGTTTCAACGAGCAGTACTTC.

This clone was counted between two and nine times. The chain has TRBV5-1 and TRBJ2-3; 9 bases map to TRBD2. CDR1 and CDR2 from the germline V gene are SGHRS and YFSETQ. The CDR3 length is 16 residues. The V and J ends lost 1 base and 1 base, in that order; junction bases with no gene match: 4. CDR3 amino acids: CASSLLAGFRTDTQYF. The CDR3 DNA sequence: TGCGCCAGCAGCTTGCTAGCGGGGTTTCGCACAGATACGCAGTATTTT.

This chain connects TRBV28 to TRBJ2-1; 9 bases line up with TRBD1. After removal of 9 bases from V and 4 bases from J, the junction contained 10 bases not matched to a gene. The germline gives CDR1 MDHEN, CDR2 SYDVKM. The CDR3 is 15 residues long. CDR3 region: CASYHRTGVYNEQFF. CDR3 bases: TGTGCCAGTTATCACCGGACAGGGGTTTACAATGAGCAGTTCTTC.

This chain uses TRBV27 with TRBJ1-5, with TRBD1 as a possible D gene (5 bases). Germline-derived CDR1 and CDR2 are MNHEY and SMNVEV (reference sequence). The CDR3 length is 14 residues. Trimming stripped 6 bases from V and 7 bases from J, with 16 bases between. DNA for the CDR3: TGTGCCAGCAGAGGGACTGCCGGAACCCAGCCCCAGCATTTT. Its translation: CASRGTAGTQPQHF.

The chain is built from TRBV9 and TRBJ2-1; tentatively, D is TRBD2 (5 bases). The CDR3 runs to 14 residues. The V and J ends lost 3 bases and 2 bases respectively, with 9 bases between them. Germline assignment: CDR1 SGDLS and CDR2 YYNGEE. CDR3 DNA: TGTGCCAGCAGCGGTCGGGGTCCCTACAATGAGCAGTTCTTC. This gives the protein CASSGRGPYNEQFF.

The chain joins TRBV24-1 to TRBJ2-1; tentatively, D is TRBD2 (6 bases). CDR3 length: 15 amino acids. Germline CDR1 KGHDR, CDR2 SFDVKD. The V and J ends lost 4 bases and 9 bases respectively, with 18 bases between them. The CDR3 loop is CATSEVSRVRGEQFF. The CDR3 nucleotides read TGTGCCACCAGTGAGGTCTCTCGAGTGCGGGGTGAGCAGTTCTTC.

The chain recombines TRBV7-9 with TRBJ1-3, with 8 nucleotides matching TRBD1. This CDR3 has 13 amino acids. Germline V gene sequence: CDR1 SEHNR, CDR2 FQNEAQ (reference sequence). Unmatched junction bases numbered 6, after V lost 6 bases and J lost 8 bases. The CDR3 DNA reads as TGTGCCAGCAGTGACAGGGGCGCACACACCATATATTTT. Amino acid sequence: CASSDRGAHTIYF. Using reference TRBV7-9 and TRBJ1-3 for the parts outside the CDR3, the full variable domain is DTGVSQNPRHKITKRGQNVTFRCDPISEHNRLYWYRQTLGQGPEFLTYFQNEAQLEKSRLLSDRFSAERPKGSFSTLEIQRTEQGDSAMYLCASSDRGAHTIYFGEGSWLTVV.

The gene calls are TRBV2 and TRBJ2-7; 9 bases match TRBD2. The length of the CDR3 is 13 residues. J was trimmed by 6 bases and V by 6 bases; bases with no gene match: 6. Germline loops: CDR1 SNHLY, CDR2 FYNNEI. CDR3 nucleotides: TGTGCCAGCAGGCCGGGACTAGCAGGCGAGCAGTACTTC. It codes for CASRPGLAGEQYF.

This clone was observed at least ten times. The V call is TRBV5-1, the J call TRBJ2-3; D possibly corresponds to TRBD2 (7 bases). The CDR3 runs to 16 residues. Per the germline V gene, CDR1 is SGHRS and CDR2 is YFSETQ. Trimming took 4 bases from V and 5 from J, leaving 20 bases between them. The CDR3 DNA sequence: TGCGCCAGCAGCGCCCTTGGCGGGAGAGGGGGAGATACGCAGTATTTT. This encodes CASSALGGRGGDTQYF.

The table lists this clone with a count of one. This rearrangement joins TRBV6-5 to TRBJ2-1, with D possibly matching TRBD2 (7 bases). Trimming took 6 bases from V and 6 from J, leaving 12 bases between them. Germline V gene lookup returns CDR1 MNHEY and CDR2 SVGAGI. The CDR3 sequence is 13 residues long. The CDR3 DNA sequence: TGTGCCAGCAGGGGAGGGGGGGCCAATGAGCAGTTCTTC. The encoded protein is CASRGGGANEQFF.

The chain carries TRBV7-8 and TRBJ2-2; the match to TRBD1 covers 7 bases. CDR1 and CDR2 (germline): SGHVS, FQNEAQ. This CDR3 spans 16 amino acids. V was clipped by 5 bases and J by 4 bases; unmatched bases: 10. For the CDR3, the DNA is TGTGCCAGCAGCCACCCCTTAGACAGGGCCACCGGGGAGCTGTTTTTT. Its protein is CASSHPLDRATGELFF. Full variable domain (missing parts from reference TRBV7-8 and TRBJ2-2): GAGVSQSPRYKVAKRGQDVALRCDPISGHVSLFWYQQALGQGPEFLTYFQNEAQLDKSGLPSDRFFAERPEGSVSTLKIQRTQQEDSAVYLCASSHPLDRATGELFFGEGSRLTVL.

Only a few counts were recorded for this clone. The chain is built from TRBV21-1 and TRBJ1-1; the D call of TRBD1 is as the table states it, not checked on the DNA. TRBV21-1 is a documented pseudogene. The CDR3 has 13 amino acids. The CDR3: CASSQTGKVEAFF. The CDR3 DNA reads as TGTGCCAGCAGCCAGACAGGAAAAGTCGAAGCTTTCTTT.

This clone was observed a few times. The chain couples TRBV30 to TRBJ1-2; TRBD1 matches 7 bases. The CDR3 has 12 amino acids. Germline CDR1 reads GTSNPN; CDR2 reads SVGIG (reference sequence). Trimming took 4 bases from V and 14 from J; bases not matched to a gene: 13. For the CDR3, the DNA is TGTGCCTGGATAAAACCCACAGGGGTTCAAACCTTC. As protein: CAWIKPTGVQTF.